This T cell receptor (beta chain) was documented in a study of blood T cell repertoires in COVID-19. Whole-study context: COVID-19 samples from acute and convalescent phases originated in the United States, Italy and Spain. T cells, B-cell-depleted T cells, or PBMCs supplied cDNA or gDNA.

Germline CDR1 and CDR2: SGHTA and FQGNSA. Germline trimming cut 4 bases from V and 0 bases from J; bases unmatched to any gene: 3. This CDR3 spans 15 amino acids. Study processing details: Cell counts per sample came from amplifying reference gene primers. Clones were sequenced by immunoSEQ multiplex PCR, and TCRdb holds only the in-frame ones, with some missing. V, J and clone size derive from that table, while D and trimming were established from the DNA sequence. The data contain around 210,000 clones, about 91% of them singletons. Sequenced material: peripheral blood. The V gene is TRBV7-2, the J gene TRBJ2-7; 10 nucleotides match TRBD2. The source of this sequence is a man aged 18 to 30 with active or convalescent COVID-19. The CDR3 is CASSSASGGSYEQYF. The DNA for the CDR3 is TGTGCCAGCAGCTCCGCTAGCGGGGGCTCCTACGAGCAGTACTTC.